This TCR beta chain was retrieved from a study of T cell responses to AZD1222 COVID-19 vaccine. The CDR3 has 19 amino acids. V dropped 3 bases and J dropped 6; count of bases not matched to a gene: 20. Germline CDR1 SGDLS, CDR2 YYNGEE. Concerning this clone: What it binds is not known.

General study points: AZD1222 recipients seropositive at baseline numbered only six.

Generated by immunoSEQ multiplex PCR, the TCRdb table keeps only in-frame clones and is missing some. The data hold fewer than 130,000 clones, with around nine tenths observed a single time. Here the sequenced sample was peripheral blood, taken 28 days after the second AZD1222 dose. This rearrangement joins TRBV9 to TRBJ2-2, with TRBD1 matching 7 bases. The TCR comes from an adult who received the AZD1222 COVID-19 vaccine. DNA for the CDR3: TGTGCCAGCAGCGACTCCCCGTACCGGGACAGAACACGAGCCGGGGAGCTGTTTTTT. This gives the protein CASSDSPYRDRTRAGELFF.